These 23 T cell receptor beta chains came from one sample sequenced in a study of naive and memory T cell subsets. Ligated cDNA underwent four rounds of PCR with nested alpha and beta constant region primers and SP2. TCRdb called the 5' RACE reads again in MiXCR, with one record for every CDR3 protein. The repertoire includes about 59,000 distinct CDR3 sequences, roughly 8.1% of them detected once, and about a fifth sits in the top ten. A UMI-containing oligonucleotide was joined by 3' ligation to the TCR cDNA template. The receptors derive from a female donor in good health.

For the CDR3, the DNA is TGTGCCAGCAGTTACTCGACAGGGACTGTCACTGAAGCTTTCTTT. It translates to CASSYSTGTVTEAFF. The gene calls are TRBV6-5 and TRBJ1-1, with TRBD1 matching 7 bases. The CDR3 has 15 residues. The junction had 5 bases not matched to a gene; V was cut back by 0 bases and J by 4 bases. Per germline, CDR1 MNHEY and CDR2 SVGAGI.

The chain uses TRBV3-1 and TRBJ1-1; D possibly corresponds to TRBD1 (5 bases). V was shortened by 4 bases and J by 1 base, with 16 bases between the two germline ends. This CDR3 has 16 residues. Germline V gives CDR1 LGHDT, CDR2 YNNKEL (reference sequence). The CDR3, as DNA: TGTGCCAGCAGCCCAGCCCGGGGCAGGGAGAACACTGAAGCTTTCTTT. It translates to CASSPARGRENTEAFF.

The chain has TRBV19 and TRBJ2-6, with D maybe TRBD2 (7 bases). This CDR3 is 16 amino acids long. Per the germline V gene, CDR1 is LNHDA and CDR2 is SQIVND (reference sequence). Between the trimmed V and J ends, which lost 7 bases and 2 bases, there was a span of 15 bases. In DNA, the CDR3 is TGTGCCAGTATTCGGGGGGCCAAGGCTGGGGCCAACGTCCTGACTTTC. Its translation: CASIRGAKAGANVLTF.

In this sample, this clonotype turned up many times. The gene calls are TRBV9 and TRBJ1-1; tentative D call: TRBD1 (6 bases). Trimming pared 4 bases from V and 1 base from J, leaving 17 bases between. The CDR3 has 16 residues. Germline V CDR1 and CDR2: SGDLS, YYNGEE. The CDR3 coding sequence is TGTGCCAGCAGCCCATCATACAGGGTAGCGAACACTGAAGCTTTCTTT. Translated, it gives CASSPSYRVANTEAFF.

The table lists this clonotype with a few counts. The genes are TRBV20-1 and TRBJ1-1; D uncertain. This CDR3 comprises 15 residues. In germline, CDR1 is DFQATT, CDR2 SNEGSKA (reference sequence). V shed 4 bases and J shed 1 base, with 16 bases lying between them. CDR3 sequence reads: CSAILDMNRNTEAFF. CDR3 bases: TGCAGTGCTATACTGGATATGAATCGGAACACTGAAGCTTTCTTT.

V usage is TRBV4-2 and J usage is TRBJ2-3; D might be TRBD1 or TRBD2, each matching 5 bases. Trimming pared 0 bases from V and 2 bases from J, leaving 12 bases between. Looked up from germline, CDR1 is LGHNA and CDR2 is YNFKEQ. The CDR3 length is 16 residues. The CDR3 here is CASSQETAVTTDTQYF. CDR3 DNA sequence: TGTGCCAGCAGCCAAGAGACAGCGGTGACCACAGATACGCAGTATTTT.

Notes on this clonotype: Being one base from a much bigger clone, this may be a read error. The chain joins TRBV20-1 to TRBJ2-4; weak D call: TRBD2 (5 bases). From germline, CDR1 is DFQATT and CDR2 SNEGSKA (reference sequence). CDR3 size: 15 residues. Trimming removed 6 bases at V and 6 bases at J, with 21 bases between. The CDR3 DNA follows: TGCAGTGCCCAAGGAACGGGAAAGTCAACAAACATTCAGTACTTC. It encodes CSAQGTGKSTNIQYF.

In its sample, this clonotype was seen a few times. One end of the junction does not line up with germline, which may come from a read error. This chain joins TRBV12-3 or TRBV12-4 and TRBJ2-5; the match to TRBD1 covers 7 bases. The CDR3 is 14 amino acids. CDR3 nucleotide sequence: TGTGCCAGCAGTTTCCGGGACAGACAAGGGACCCAGTACTTC. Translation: CASSFRDRQGTQYF.

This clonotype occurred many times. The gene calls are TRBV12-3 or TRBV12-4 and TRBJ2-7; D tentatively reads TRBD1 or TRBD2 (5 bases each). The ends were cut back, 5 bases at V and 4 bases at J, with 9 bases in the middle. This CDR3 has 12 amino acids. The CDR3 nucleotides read TGTGCCAGCAGTCGGGACCGATACGAGCAGTACTTC. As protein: CASSRDRYEQYF.

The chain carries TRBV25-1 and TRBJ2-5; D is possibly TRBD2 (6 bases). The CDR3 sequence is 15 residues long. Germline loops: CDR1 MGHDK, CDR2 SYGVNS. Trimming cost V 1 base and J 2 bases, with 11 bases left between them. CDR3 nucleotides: TGTGCCAGCAGTGAATCTTCGGGACTTCAAGAGACCCAGTACTTC. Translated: CASSESSGLQETQYF.

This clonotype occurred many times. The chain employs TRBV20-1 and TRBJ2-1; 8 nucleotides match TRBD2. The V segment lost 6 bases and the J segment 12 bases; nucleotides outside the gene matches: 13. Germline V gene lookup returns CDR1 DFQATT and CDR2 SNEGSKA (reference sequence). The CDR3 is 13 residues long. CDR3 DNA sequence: TGCAGTGCCGCTCGGTTAGCGGGGAGTGGGCAGTTCTTC. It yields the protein CSAARLAGSGQFF.

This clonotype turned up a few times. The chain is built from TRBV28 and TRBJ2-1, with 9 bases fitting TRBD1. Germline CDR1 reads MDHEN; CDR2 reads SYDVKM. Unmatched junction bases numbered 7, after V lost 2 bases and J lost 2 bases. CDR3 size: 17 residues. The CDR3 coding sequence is TGTGCCAGCAGTTTAAATCCGGGACAGGGAACCTACAATGAGCAGTTCTTC. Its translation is CASSLNPGQGTYNEQFF.

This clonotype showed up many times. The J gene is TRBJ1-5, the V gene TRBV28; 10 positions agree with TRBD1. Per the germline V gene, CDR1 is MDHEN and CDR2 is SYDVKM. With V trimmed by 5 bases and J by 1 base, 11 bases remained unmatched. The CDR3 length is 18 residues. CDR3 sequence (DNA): TGTGCCAGCAGTCCGGGGACAGGGGTCCCCAAAAGCAATCAGCCCCAGCATTTT. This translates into CASSPGTGVPKSNQPQHF.

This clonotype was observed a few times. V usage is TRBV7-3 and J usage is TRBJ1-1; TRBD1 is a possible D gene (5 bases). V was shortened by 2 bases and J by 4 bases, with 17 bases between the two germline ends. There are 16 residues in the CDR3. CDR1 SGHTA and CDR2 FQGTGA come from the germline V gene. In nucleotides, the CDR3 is TGTGCCAGCAGCTTATCGCCGGGTAGGGGTTCCACTGAAGCTTTCTTT. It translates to CASSLSPGRGSTEAFF.

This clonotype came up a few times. The DNA for the CDR3 is TGTGCCAGCAGCCTTAACCGCAGGATGACCGGGGAGCTGTTTTTT. This encodes CASSLNRRMTGELFF. V and J are TRBV13 and TRBJ2-2; no clear D. Germline V lookup: CDR1 PRHDT, CDR2 FYEKMQ (reference sequence). This CDR3 has 15 amino acids. V lost 5 bases and J 5 bases, leaving 15 bases between the germline ends. Using reference TRBV13 and TRBJ2-2 for the parts outside the CDR3, the full variable domain is AAGVIQSPRHLIKEKRETATLKCYPIPRHDTVYWYQQGPGQDPQFLISFYEKMQSDKGSIPDRFSAQQFSDYHSELNMSSLELGDSALYFCASSLNRRMTGELFFGEGSRLTVL.

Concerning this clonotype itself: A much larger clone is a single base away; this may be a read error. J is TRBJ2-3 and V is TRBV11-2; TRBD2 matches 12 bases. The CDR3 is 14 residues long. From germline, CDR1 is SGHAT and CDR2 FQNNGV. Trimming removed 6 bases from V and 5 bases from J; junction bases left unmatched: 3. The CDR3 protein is CASSGLAGRDTQYF. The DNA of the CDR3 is TGTGCCAGCAGTGGACTAGCGGGGAGAGATACGCAGTATTTT.

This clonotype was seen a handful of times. CDR3 bases: TGTGCTTCCTCCGGGACAGAGAACACTGAAGCTTTCTTT. It encodes CASSGTENTEAFF. The genes are TRBV30 and TRBJ1-1, with 7 bases identical to TRBD1. CDR1 is GTSNPN and CDR2 is SVGIG in the germline V gene (reference sequence). This CDR3 has 13 amino acids.

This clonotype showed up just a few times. CDR3: CASSLGEVTEAFF. The CDR3 region has the DNA TGTGCCAGCAGCTTAGGAGAGGTCACTGAAGCTTTCTTT. The chain couples TRBV7-9 to TRBJ1-1; no firm D call. The CDR3 contains 13 residues. The germline CDR1 and CDR2 sequences are SEHNR and FQNEAQ (reference sequence). Trimming took 1 base from V and 4 from J, leaving 7 bases between them.

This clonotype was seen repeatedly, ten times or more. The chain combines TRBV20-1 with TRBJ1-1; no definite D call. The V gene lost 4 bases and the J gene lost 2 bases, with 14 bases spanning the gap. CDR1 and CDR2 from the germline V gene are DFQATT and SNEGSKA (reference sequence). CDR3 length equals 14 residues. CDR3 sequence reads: CSAKASPSNTEAFF. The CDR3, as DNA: TGCAGTGCTAAGGCGAGTCCGAGTAACACTGAAGCTTTCTTT.

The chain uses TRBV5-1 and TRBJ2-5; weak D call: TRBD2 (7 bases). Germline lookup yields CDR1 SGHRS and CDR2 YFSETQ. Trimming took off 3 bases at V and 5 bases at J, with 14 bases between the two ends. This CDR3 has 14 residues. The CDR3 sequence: CASSSGGQWETQYF. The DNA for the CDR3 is TGCGCCAGCAGCTCCGGGGGGCAATGGGAGACCCAGTACTTC.

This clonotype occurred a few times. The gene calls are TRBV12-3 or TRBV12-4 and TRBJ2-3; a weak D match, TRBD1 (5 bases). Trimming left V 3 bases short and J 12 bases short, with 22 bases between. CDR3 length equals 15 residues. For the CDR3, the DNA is TGTGCCAGCAGTTTCAGTTCTAGTCCGCAGGGTAGACAGTATTTT. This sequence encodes CASSFSSSPQGRQYF.

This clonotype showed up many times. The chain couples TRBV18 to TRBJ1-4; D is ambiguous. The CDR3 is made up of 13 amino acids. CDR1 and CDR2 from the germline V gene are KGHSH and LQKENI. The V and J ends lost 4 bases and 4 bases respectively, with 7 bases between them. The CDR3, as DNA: TGTGCCAGCTCACAGGAAATTAATGAAAAACTGTTTTTT. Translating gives CASSQEINEKLFF.

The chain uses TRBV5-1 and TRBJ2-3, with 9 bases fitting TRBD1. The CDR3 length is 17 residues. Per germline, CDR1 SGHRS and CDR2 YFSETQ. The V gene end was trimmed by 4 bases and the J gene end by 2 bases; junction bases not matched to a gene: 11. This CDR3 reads CASSLARTGVYTDTQYF. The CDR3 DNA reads TGCGCCAGCAGCCTTGCCAGGACAGGGGTTTACACAGATACGCAGTATTTT.